Described below is a single TCR beta chain sequence and its context. Both CD4+ and CD8+ T cells were negatively isolated, and TEMRA cells underwent FACS enrichment. An amount of RNA that ranged from roughly 0.5 to 1 ug was reverse transcribed with random hexamers. The method of amplification for TCR beta CDR3 was immunoSEQ multiplex PCR, covering 54 Vbeta and 13 Jbeta. Using its own MiXCR run on the immunoSEQ multiplex PCR reads, TCRdb lists one record per CDR3 protein. Among around 300,000 distinct CDR3 sequences, 92% were seen once, and the ten largest hold roughly 0.059%. The data derive from a study of CD8 T cells in Susac syndrome. The sequenced sample was CD4+ T cells from PBMCs. The source is a human donor with multiple sclerosis.

The CDR3 coding sequence is TGTGCCAGTAGTTCCCAGACCTTGAACACTGAAGCTTTCTTT. Translation: CASSSQTLNTEAFF. The chain joins TRBV19 to TRBJ1-1; D gene uncertain. The V end lost 5 bases, the J end lost 0 bases, and 10 bases lay between the germline ends. The CDR3 covers 14 residues. Germline values: CDR1 LNHDA, CDR2 SQIVND (reference sequence).